Presented here are 30 T cell receptor beta chains from one specimen sequenced in a study of human T cells and chemical hapten exposure. TCRdb re-analysed the RACE reads in MiXCR, keeping a single row per CDR3 protein. The sample lists more than 90,000 distinct CDR3 sequences; 11% were seen once. Time point indicated: patch test 2, 6 weeks after DPC sensitization. Treatment specified: therapeutic diphenylcyclopropenone sensitization with weekly scalp DPC. The source was whole blood, collected in connection with sensitization to the hapten diphenylcyclopropenone (DPC). All receptors come from a woman in her forties with alopecia areata. Some clones in this sample may be carry-over from other donors' samples.

This clonotype was seen many times. The chain has TRBV7-9 and TRBJ2-5; the D gene could be TRBD1 or TRBD2 (5 bases each). Per germline, CDR1 SEHNR and CDR2 FQNEAQ (reference sequence). Trimming removed 0 bases from V and 4 bases from J, with 15 bases in between. CDR3 size: 16 residues. The CDR3 DNA follows: TGTGCCAGCAGCTTAGCCCCCGCCCCGGGGCGAGAGACCCAGTACTTC. Amino acid sequence: CASSLAPAPGRETQYF.

The rearrangement uses TRBV11-2 and TRBJ2-6; D uncertain. Between the trimmed V and J ends, which lost 1 base and 0 bases, there was a span of 7 bases. In germline, CDR1 is SGHAT, CDR2 FQNNGV. CDR3 length: 16 residues. The DNA of the CDR3 is TGTGCCAGCAGCTTAGCTTGGGGCTCTGGGGCCAACGTCCTGACTTTC. It is translated as CASSLAWGSGANVLTF.

This clonotype was seen at least ten times. This chain links TRBV6-2 or TRBV6-3 with TRBJ2-2, with TRBD2 matching 16 bases. The germline V gene encodes CDR1 MNHEY and CDR2 SVGEGT. Trimming cost V 2 bases and J 6 bases; bases outside gene matches: 9. This CDR3 has 19 amino acids. The CDR3 sequence: CASSYRGLAGGPSPGELFF. For the CDR3, the DNA is TGTGCCAGCAGTTACCGGGGACTAGCGGGAGGGCCTAGTCCCGGGGAGCTGTTTTTT.

The rearrangement uses TRBV28 and TRBJ2-7; either TRBD1 or TRBD2 may fit D (5 bases each). The length of the CDR3 is 16 residues. Per germline, CDR1 MDHEN and CDR2 SYDVKM. V was cut by 5 bases and J by 2 bases, with 19 bases left in between. Here the CDR3 DNA reads TGTGCCAGCAGTACCCTACGGGGCACCCAGACCTACGAGCAGTACTTC. Translated: CASSTLRGTQTYEQYF.

This clonotype appeared many times. CDR3 loop: CASSSPGSSYEQYF. The DNA for the CDR3 is TGTGCCAGCAGCTCCCCCGGGAGCTCCTACGAGCAGTACTTC. This chain links TRBV6-5 with TRBJ2-7; perhaps TRBD2 as D (6 bases). Trimming left V 6 bases short and J 0 bases short, with 12 bases between. Germline lookup yields CDR1 MNHEY and CDR2 SVGAGI. CDR3 length equals 14 residues.

This clonotype was counted only a few times. V and J are TRBV6-2 or TRBV6-3 and TRBJ1-1; D not resolved. The ends were cut back, 1 base at V and 5 bases at J, with 11 bases in the middle. The germline V gene encodes CDR1 MNHEY and CDR2 SVGEGT. The CDR3 has 14 residues. The CDR3 DNA is TGTGCCAGCAGTTACTTGAAGGATCAGACTGAAGCTTTCTTT. Translated: CASSYLKDQTEAFF.

This clonotype was picked up many times. The chain couples TRBV7-9 to TRBJ1-2, with 7 bases matching TRBD1. V gave up 2 bases and J gave up 0 bases; unmatched junction bases: 12. The CDR3 is made up of 18 amino acids. Germline CDR1 is SEHNR and CDR2 is FQNEAQ (reference sequence). CDR3 DNA sequence: TGTGCCAGCAGCTTACCATTAGAAGGGACAGCTCCTAACTATGGCTACACCTTC. Translating gives CASSLPLEGTAPNYGYTF.

A few counts support this clonotype. The gene calls are TRBV12-3 or TRBV12-4 and TRBJ2-7, with TRBD2 identical over 8 bases. The CDR3 loop spans 13 amino acids. With V trimmed by 8 bases and J by 3 bases, 6 bases remained unmatched. CDR3 DNA sequence: TGTGCCAGCGCAGCGGGGGACGTCTACGAGCAGTACTTC. Amino acids: CASAAGDVYEQYF.

This clonotype was picked up a small number of times. The gene calls are TRBV7-8 and TRBJ2-7; 7 nucleotides match TRBD1. Germline trimming cut 3 bases from V and 1 base from J; bases unmatched to any gene: 9. The CDR3 contains 16 residues. The germline V gene has CDR1 SGHVS and CDR2 FQNEAQ. The CDR3, as DNA: TGTGCCAGCAGCTTTACTAGGGCAGGGGGATCCTACGAGCAGTACTTC. This sequence encodes CASSFTRAGGSYEQYF.

The V call is TRBV10-3, the J call TRBJ1-2; possibly TRBD1 for D (5 bases). The V end lost 7 bases, the J end lost 8 bases, and 11 bases lay between the germline ends. The CDR3 is made up of 11 amino acids. Germline V gene sequence: CDR1 ENHRY, CDR2 SYGVKD. The CDR3 sequence is CAITQGSGYTF. The CDR3 DNA sequence: TGTGCCATCACCCAGGGAAGCGGCTACACCTTC.

Only a few counts were recorded for this clonotype. The V and J genes are TRBV12-3 or TRBV12-4 and TRBJ2-4; 9 nucleotides line up with TRBD2. The junction had 12 bases not matched to a gene; V was cut back by 5 bases and J by 4 bases. This CDR3 region has 17 residues. The CDR3 sequence: CASSLVGSSGDKNIQYF. CDR3 sequence (DNA): TGTGCCAGCAGTCTGGTGGGGTCTAGCGGGGATAAAAACATTCAGTACTTC.

The chain joins TRBV9 to TRBJ2-3, with 8 bases aligning to TRBD1. The CDR3 spans 15 residues. From germline, CDR1 is SGDLS and CDR2 YYNGEE. Unmatched junction bases numbered 6, after V lost 4 bases and J lost 2 bases. The CDR3 region is CASSRRQGTTDTQYF. Written as DNA, the CDR3 is TGTGCCAGCAGCAGACGACAGGGGACCACAGATACGCAGTATTTT.

Only a few counts were recorded for this clonotype. The chain employs TRBV5-4 and TRBJ2-1; D is unresolved. Germline V gives CDR1 SGHNT, CDR2 YYREEE (reference sequence). Trimming took off 0 bases at V and 10 bases at J, with 11 bases between the two ends. CDR3 size: 13 residues. The CDR3 sequence is CASSLDGAWEQFF. CDR3 bases: TGTGCCAGCAGCTTGGATGGAGCCTGGGAGCAGTTCTTC.

V usage is TRBV11-3 and J usage is TRBJ2-5; D gene unclear. The CDR3 runs 13 residues. Germline lookup yields CDR1 SGHNT and CDR2 YENEEA. V lost 5 bases, J lost 3 bases, and 10 bases lay in between. The CDR3 reads CASSPRTEETQYF. CDR3 DNA sequence: TGTGCCAGCAGCCCCCGGACCGAAGAGACCCAGTACTTC. Full variable domain (missing parts from reference TRBV11-3 and TRBJ2-5): EAGVVQSPRYKIIEKKQPVAFWCNPISGHNTLYWYLQNLGQGPELLIRYENEEAVDDSQLPKDRFSAERLKGVDSTLKIQPAELGDSAVYLCASSPRTEETQYFGPGTRLLVL.

This rearrangement joins TRBV2 to TRBJ2-2, with TRBD1 identical over 10 bases. Germline V lookup: CDR1 SNHLY, CDR2 FYNNEI. There are 16 residues in the CDR3. V was pared by 5 bases and J by 0 bases, with 3 bases of the junction left unmatched. CDR3 loop: CASSRQGAANTGELFF. CDR3 DNA: TGTGCCAGCAGTCGACAGGGGGCTGCGAACACCGGGGAGCTGTTTTTT.

The chain uses TRBV20-1 and TRBJ2-5, with TRBD2 identical over 10 bases. Germline V CDR1 and CDR2: DFQATT, SNEGSKA (reference sequence). The CDR3 consists of 14 residues. J gave up 5 bases and V 3 bases, and 6 bases lay outside the gene matches. In DNA form, the CDR3 reads TGCAGTGCTAGCTCCGGGACTAGCGTCGAGACCCAGTACTTC. As protein: CSASSGTSVETQYF.

This clonotype was counted ten times or more. This rearrangement joins TRBV5-1 to TRBJ2-1; 9 bases align to TRBD2. Germline loops: CDR1 SGHRS, CDR2 YFSETQ. V lost 0 bases and J lost 7; bases outside the gene matches: 5. This CDR3 has 15 residues. CDR3 DNA: TGCGCCAGCAGCTTGGCTAGCGGGACCTTGAATGAGCAGTTCTTC. It encodes CASSLASGTLNEQFF.

This clonotype was seen at least ten times. This chain joins TRBV19 and TRBJ1-5, with TRBD1 identical over 9 bases. J gave up 4 bases and V 1 base, and 5 bases lay outside the gene matches. Germline V lookup: CDR1 LNHDA, CDR2 SQIVND (reference sequence). This CDR3 has 16 amino acids. The CDR3 DNA follows: TGTGCCAGTAGTATAGTGGGGACAGGGACGAATCAGCCCCAGCATTTT. It codes for CASSIVGTGTNQPQHF.

On this clonotype itself: A read error may be the cause here, since a much bigger clone is one base away. The chain uses TRBV7-9 and TRBJ2-7, with D uncertain. Per the germline V gene, CDR1 is SEHNR and CDR2 is FQNEAQ (reference sequence). The CDR3 is 15 residues long. Trimming left V 5 bases short and J 7 bases short, with 21 bases between. CDR3 region: CASSPSETHVGEQYF. The DNA for the CDR3 is TGTGCCAGCAGCCCCTCCGAGACTCACGTCGGGGAGCAGTACTTC.

V and J are TRBV2 and TRBJ2-5; 8 bases match TRBD1. Germline V gene sequence: CDR1 SNHLY, CDR2 FYNNEI. Trimming removed 6 bases from V and 2 bases from J; junction bases left unmatched: 11. The CDR3 spans 16 residues. CDR3 in DNA: TGTGCCAGCAGGTTCGACAGGGGACCTCCACAAGAGACCCAGTACTTC. Amino acid sequence: CASRFDRGPPQETQYF.

V and J are TRBV20-1 and TRBJ2-7; 10 bases agree with TRBD1. There are 13 residues in the CDR3. With 5 bases clipped from V and 2 bases from J, the junction kept 3 bases outside the gene matches. Germline CDR1 is DFQATT and CDR2 is SNEGSKA (reference sequence). The CDR3 sequence is CSAAGQGAYEQYF. The CDR3 coding sequence is TGCAGTGCTGCCGGACAGGGGGCCTACGAGCAGTACTTC.

This rearrangement joins TRBV6-6 to TRBJ1-1, with D unclear. This CDR3 spans 15 amino acids. The V gene lost 7 bases and the J gene lost 5 bases, with 20 bases spanning the gap. Germline CDR1 reads MNHNY; CDR2 reads SVGAGI (reference sequence). The CDR3 coding sequence is TGTGCCAGCACCGGGAGTGCGGGTATACAGACTGAAGCTTTCTTT. Translation gives CASTGSAGIQTEAFF.

The chain recombines TRBV2 with TRBJ1-3, with 9 bases fitting TRBD1. The V segment lost 0 bases and the J segment 5 bases; nucleotides outside the gene matches: 2. Germline-derived CDR1 and CDR2 are SNHLY and FYNNEI. This CDR3 region has 15 residues. This CDR3 reads CASSEAGTGRNTIYF. The CDR3 DNA reads TGTGCCAGCAGTGAAGCCGGGACAGGGAGAAACACCATATATTTT.

This clonotype was counted only a few times. The rearrangement joins TRBV4-1 to TRBJ2-3, with 7 bases that match TRBD2. The CDR3 loop spans 17 amino acids. The V and J ends lost 3 bases and 2 bases, in that order; junction bases with no gene match: 11. The germline gives CDR1 MGHRA, CDR2 YSYEKL. This CDR3 reads CASSQASGSTPTDTQYF. In nucleotides, the CDR3 is TGCGCCAGCAGCCAGGCTAGCGGATCAACACCCACAGATACGCAGTATTTT.

The table lists this clonotype with a few counts. The rearrangement uses TRBV6-2 or TRBV6-3 and TRBJ1-2; the D is unclear. This CDR3 comprises 11 residues. Trimming stripped 9 bases from V and 4 bases from J, with 9 bases between. CDR1 is MNHEY and CDR2 is SVGEGT in the germline V gene. CDR3 residues: CASAKPYGYTF. The CDR3 nucleotides are TGTGCCAGTGCGAAACCCTATGGCTACACCTTC.

The chain carries TRBV3-2 and TRBJ2-7; TRBD1 reflects the table's D call only, with no check against the DNA. TRBV3-2 constitutes a pseudogene. The CDR3 has 16 residues. The CDR3 loop is CASSPRGTGKGHEQYF. In nucleotides, the CDR3 is TGTGCCAGCAGCCCTCGTGGGACAGGGAAAGGCCACGAGCAGTACTTC.

This clonotype was detected ten times or more. The CDR3, as DNA: TGTGCCAGCAGCGTAGGTGCAGGGCGGGGAGGGGCCAACGTCCTGACTTTC. Translated, it gives CASSVGAGRGGANVLTF. The chain links TRBV9 to TRBJ2-6; TRBD2 might be the D (6 bases). Germline values: CDR1 SGDLS, CDR2 YYNGEE. The CDR3 is 17 amino acids. V was trimmed by 0 bases and J by 4 bases, leaving 14 bases between them.

This clonotype was detected a few times. The chain joins TRBV6-5 to TRBJ2-3; TRBD2 agrees at 9 bases. J was trimmed by 4 bases and V by 6 bases; bases with no gene match: 8. The CDR3 length is 15 residues. Germline V lookup: CDR1 MNHEY, CDR2 SVGAGI. CDR3 in amino acids: CASRGGGARPDTQYF. The CDR3 nucleotides read TGTGCCAGCAGGGGCGGGGGGGCTAGGCCAGATACGCAGTATTTT.

Regarding this clonotype: This sequence may be a read error, since a much larger clone differs from it by one base. The rearrangement links TRBV12-3 or TRBV12-4 to TRBJ2-6, with 8 nucleotides matching TRBD1. Unmatched junction bases numbered 9, after V lost 6 bases and J lost 5 bases. The CDR3 runs 16 residues. CDR3 coding DNA: TGTGCCAGCAGCACTAGGGACAGGAAGAGGGCCAACGTCCTGACTTTC. Amino acid sequence: CASSTRDRKRANVLTF.

The J gene is TRBJ2-2, the V gene TRBV13, with D unclear. The CDR3 runs 16 residues. CDR1 and CDR2 (germline): PRHDT, FYEKMQ (reference sequence). With 2 bases removed from V and 0 bases from J, the gap between germline ends came to 10 bases. CDR3 in DNA: TGTGCCAGCAGCTTACGCCGCCAGACGAACACCGGGGAGCTGTTTTTT. As protein: CASSLRRQTNTGELFF. The full variable domain, its missing parts supplied by reference TRBV13 and TRBJ2-2, is AAGVIQSPRHLIKEKRETATLKCYPIPRHDTVYWYQQGPGQDPQFLISFYEKMQSDKGSIPDRFSAQQFSDYHSELNMSSLELGDSALYFCASSLRRQTNTGELFFGEGSRLTVL.